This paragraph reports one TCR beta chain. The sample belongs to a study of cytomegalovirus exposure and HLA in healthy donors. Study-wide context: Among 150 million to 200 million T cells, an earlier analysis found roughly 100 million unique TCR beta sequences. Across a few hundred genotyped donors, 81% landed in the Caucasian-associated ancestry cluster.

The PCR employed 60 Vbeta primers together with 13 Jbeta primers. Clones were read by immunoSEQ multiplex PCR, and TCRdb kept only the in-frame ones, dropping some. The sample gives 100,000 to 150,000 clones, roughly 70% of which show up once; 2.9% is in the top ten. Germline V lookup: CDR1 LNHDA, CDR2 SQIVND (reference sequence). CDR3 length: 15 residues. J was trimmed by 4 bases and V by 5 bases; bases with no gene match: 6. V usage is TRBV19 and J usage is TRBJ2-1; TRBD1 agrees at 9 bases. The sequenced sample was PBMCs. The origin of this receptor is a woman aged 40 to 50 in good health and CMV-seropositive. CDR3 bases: TGTGCCAGTAGTGTCACAGGGGGCGCGTACAATGAGCAGTTCTTC. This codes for CASSVTGGAYNEQFF.